Given below is one T cell receptor beta chain in context. Its specificity is unknown. Deep-level settings were used for running the assay. Genomic DNA per cell subset filled all wells of several immunoSEQ plates. In the original workflow: Filtering differed for immunoSEQ, which gave only junction sequences without quality scores. Sequencing was performed with immunoSEQ multiplex PCR; in TCRdb, only in-frame clones are kept and a portion is missing. That table gives V, J and clone size, and the DNA gave D and trimming. The data contain fewer than 550,000 clones, about 75% of them singletons. The data were obtained in a study of shared clonotypes between healthy human individuals. Study results and limitations: Since donors were few, the genetic and exposure-history diversity represented was limited.

This CDR3 contains 13 residues. The germline V and J ends were trimmed by 3 bases and 1 base, with 6 bases remaining between them. The germline V gene has CDR1 SGDLS and CDR2 YYNGEE. The chain uses TRBV9 and TRBJ2-3; no reliable D call. The sequence was obtained from a woman aged 35 to 49 in good health. Some clones in this sample may be carry-over from other donors' samples. Sequencing input: PBMCs. CDR3 bases: TGTGCCAGCAGCGCGGCGGGCACAGATACGCAGTATTTT. It is translated as CASSAAGTDTQYF.